The clone carrying this TCR beta chain was observed once. Its specificity is unknown. This sample is part of a study of OX40 agonist ivuxolimab in advanced cancers. Study-level background: Two cutaneous melanoma patients and one hepatocellular carcinoma patient, three in all, had partial responses.

The method was immunoSEQ multiplex PCR; TCRdb's version includes in-frame clones alone and lacks a portion of them. Altogether tens of thousands of clones are present, roughly 84% being singletons, with the ten largest covering approximately 30%. With baseline, cycle 4 day 1, and cycle 7 day 1 as timepoints, blood was sampled. Whole-study results and caveats: On average, CD8+ T cells had more expanded clones than CD4+. Expanded peripheral T cells had an undetermined antigen specificity.

This CDR3 comprises 16 residues. Germline V gene sequence: CDR1 SGDLS, CDR2 YYNGEE. The V gene lost 4 bases and the J gene lost 2 bases, with 15 bases spanning the gap. The material sequenced was CD4+ or CD8+ T cells sorted from blood, taken in a trial of the OX40 agonist ivuxolimab. The source is an adult with an advanced solid tumor such as melanoma, head and neck, liver or kidney cancer. The genes are TRBV9 and TRBJ2-2; D perhaps matches TRBD2 (5 bases). The CDR3 sequence is CASSISWGVNTGELFF. Here the CDR3 DNA reads TGTGCCAGCAGCATTAGCTGGGGAGTCAACACCGGGGAGCTGTTTTTT.